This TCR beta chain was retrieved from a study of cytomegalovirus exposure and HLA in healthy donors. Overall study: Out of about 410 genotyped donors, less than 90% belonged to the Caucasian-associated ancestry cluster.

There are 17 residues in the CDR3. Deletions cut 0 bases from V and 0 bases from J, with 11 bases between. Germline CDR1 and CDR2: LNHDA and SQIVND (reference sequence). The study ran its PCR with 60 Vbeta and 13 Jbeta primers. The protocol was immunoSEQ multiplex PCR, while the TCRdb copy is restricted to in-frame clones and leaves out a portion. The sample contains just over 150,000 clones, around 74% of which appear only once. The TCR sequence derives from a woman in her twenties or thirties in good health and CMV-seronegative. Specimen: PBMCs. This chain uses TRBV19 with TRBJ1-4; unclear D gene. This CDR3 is CASSIDRRSATNEKLFF. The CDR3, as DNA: TGTGCCAGTAGTATAGATCGTAGGAGTGCAACTAATGAAAAACTGTTTTTT.